Described below is a single T cell receptor beta chain sequence and its context. What it binds is unknown. TCRdb re-called the reads through MiXCR, storing one row per CDR3 protein. The data contain approximately 470,000 distinct CDR3 sequences, about two fifths of them seen just once; the ten biggest clones take up approximately 40%. This specimen comes from a study of T cell repertoires in cytomegalovirus infection. Overall study context: Public TCR beta signature analysis indicated the presence of both CMV infection and matching HLA type.

The CDR3 spans 14 residues. The V gene lost 6 bases and the J gene lost 6 bases, with 15 bases spanning the gap. The clonotype comes from a human donor in good health (CMV status not recorded). Some clones in this sample may be carry-over from other donors' samples. Sequencing was performed on cultured PBMCs, taken from culture after CMV antigen stimulation. The J gene is TRBJ2-1, the V gene TRBV12-3 or TRBV12-4, with D perhaps matching TRBD2 (5 bases). CDR3 in amino acids: CASSPVHRGNEQFF. In DNA form, the CDR3 reads TGTGCCAGCAGCCCGGTGCACCGGGGCAATGAGCAGTTCTTC.